This TCR beta chain was recorded in a study of cytomegalovirus exposure and HLA in healthy donors. CDR3 length equals 15 residues. Germline CDR1 and CDR2: SEHNR and FQNEAQ (reference sequence). V shed 0 bases, J shed 4 bases, and the junction held 5 bases outside the gene matches. As concerns this clone: The target antigen is unknown.

Points from the study as a whole: In an earlier analysis, about 87% or about 30%: the productive usage of most TCR beta V segments. Cytomegalovirus association was listed for 164 TCR beta chains. Common viral pathogens seemed, in a later analysis, to connect with several of the most significant clusters.

Despite likely unrecorded immune exposures, the donors were nominally healthy at the time of sampling. With 60 Vbeta and 13 Jbeta primers, the PCR was carried out. Measured with immunoSEQ multiplex PCR; TCRdb has only the in-frame clones, and not every one. The table has some 29,000 clones, approximately 47% seen once. The chain carries TRBV7-9 and TRBJ1-2, with 7 bases aligning to TRBD1. Sequenced input: PBMCs. The sequence was collected from a woman between 50 and 59 years old in good health and CMV-seronegative. Written as DNA, the CDR3 is TGTGCCAGCAGCTTAGCTGAGACAGGGCTCTATGGCTACACCTTC. It encodes CASSLAETGLYGYTF.